These 15 T cell receptor beta chains came from one sample sequenced in a study of cytomegalovirus exposure and HLA in healthy donors. The PCR employed 60 Vbeta primers together with 13 Jbeta primers. Profiled with immunoSEQ multiplex PCR; TCRdb holds only in-frame clones, not every one. The sample includes roughly 240,000 clones, roughly 82% of them seen just once. Sequencing was done on a sample of PBMCs. The receptors were sampled from a woman aged 40 to 55 in good health and CMV-seropositive.

The chain links TRBV7-8 to TRBJ2-1; 8 positions agree with TRBD1. In germline, CDR1 is SGHVS, CDR2 FQNEAQ. CDR3 size: 15 residues. J lost 6 bases, V lost 6 bases, and 10 bases had no gene match. The CDR3 spells CASRLPGGERNEQFF. The CDR3, as DNA: TGTGCCAGCAGGCTCCCAGGGGGCGAACGCAATGAGCAGTTCTTC. Combining the CDR3 with reference TRBV7-8 and TRBJ2-1 gives the whole variable domain GAGVSQSPRYKVAKRGQDVALRCDPISGHVSLFWYQQALGQGPEFLTYFQNEAQLDKSGLPSDRFFAERPEGSVSTLKIQRTQQEDSAVYLCASRLPGGERNEQFFGPGTRLTVL.

The chain recombines TRBV2 with TRBJ1-4; D uncertain. Trimming took 3 bases from V and 4 from J, leaving 9 bases between them. The CDR3 sequence is 14 residues long. CDR1 and CDR2 from the germline V gene are SNHLY and FYNNEI. CDR3 region: CASSEGGSNEKLFF. In DNA, the CDR3 is TGTGCCAGCAGTGAGGGAGGGAGTAATGAAAAACTGTTTTTT.

The chain links TRBV4-2 to TRBJ2-6; 7 bases map to TRBD1. CDR1 and CDR2 (germline): LGHNA, YNFKEQ. The CDR3 spans 17 residues. V lost 3 bases and J lost 0; bases outside the gene matches: 5. CDR3 amino acids: CASSHAGTASGANVLTF. CDR3 nucleotides: TGTGCCAGCAGCCATGCCGGGACAGCCTCTGGGGCCAACGTCCTGACTTTC.

This clone was seen only a few times. The chain employs TRBV29-1 and TRBJ2-3, with D maybe TRBD1 (5 bases). The ends were cut back, 3 bases at V and 6 bases at J, with 19 bases in the middle. This CDR3 is built from 15 residues. CDR1 is SQVTM, CDR2 ANQGSEA, per germline. The CDR3 sequence: CSVDLPGQVGDTQYF. CDR3 coding DNA: TGCAGCGTTGACCTCCCCGGACAAGTTGGCGATACGCAGTATTTT.

CDR3 DNA: TGTGCCAGCAGCCTTACGGGTACTAGAGGTTCACCCCTCCACTTT. This translates into CASSLTGTRGSPLHF. The rearrangement links TRBV11-3 to TRBJ1-6; D remains ambiguous. Between the trimmed V and J ends, which lost 5 bases and 9 bases, there was a span of 17 bases. Germline CDR1 SGHNT, CDR2 YENEEA. The length of the CDR3 is 15 residues.

The rearrangement joins TRBV7-6 to TRBJ2-2; D is possibly TRBD2 (6 bases). With 1 base removed from V and 6 bases from J, the gap between germline ends came to 6 bases. The CDR3 contains 13 residues. Germline CDR1 and CDR2: SGHVS and FNYEAQ. The CDR3 sequence is CASSLGGAGELFF. The CDR3 bases are TGTGCCAGCAGCTTAGGGGGGGCCGGGGAGCTGTTTTTT.

The rearrangement uses TRBV9 and TRBJ2-7; D is perhaps TRBD1 (5 bases). The CDR3 contains 15 residues. V lost 0 bases and J 7 bases, leaving 17 bases between the germline ends. From germline, CDR1 is SGDLS and CDR2 YYNGEE. This chain's CDR3 is CASSVGDSFLREQYF. CDR3 sequence (DNA): TGTGCCAGCAGCGTAGGAGACAGTTTTTTGCGGGAGCAGTACTTC.

The rearrangement links TRBV6-1 to TRBJ2-3; 9 bases align to TRBD1. J lost 1 base, V lost 2 bases, and 1 base had no gene match. Germline V gives CDR1 MNHNS, CDR2 SASEGT. The CDR3 is 15 amino acids. CDR3 sequence (DNA): TGTGCCAGCAGTGAACGGGACAGGGGCACAGATACGCAGTATTTT. Residues: CASSERDRGTDTQYF.

This clone was counted a few times. For the CDR3, the DNA is TGTGCCAGCGGGACAGGGGCCTACAATGAGCAGTTCTTC. It yields the protein CASGTGAYNEQFF. The chain couples TRBV7-2 to TRBJ2-1; 10 nucleotides match TRBD1. V was pared by 8 bases and J by 2 bases, with 0 bases of the junction left unmatched. The germline gives CDR1 SGHTA, CDR2 FQGNSA. The CDR3 sequence is 13 residues long.

This clone appeared a single time. This chain uses TRBV7-8 with TRBJ2-7; 7 nucleotides line up with TRBD2. Germline V gives CDR1 SGHVS, CDR2 FQNEAQ. The CDR3 covers 12 residues. Trimming at V came to 5 bases and at J to 6 bases, leaving 4 bases not matched to a gene. The CDR3 spells CASSPAGREQYF. The CDR3 DNA sequence: TGTGCCAGCAGCCCAGCGGGGCGCGAGCAGTACTTC.

The J gene is TRBJ2-2, the V gene TRBV7-9; D may be TRBD1 (6 bases). The V gene lost 10 bases and the J gene lost 7 bases, with 19 bases spanning the gap. This CDR3 region has 14 residues. Germline loops: CDR1 SEHNR, CDR2 FQNEAQ (reference sequence). This chain's CDR3 is CATQGPDNNGELFF. CDR3 DNA sequence: TGTGCCACCCAGGGGCCGGATAATAACGGGGAGCTGTTTTTT.

This clone has only one observation. The chain joins TRBV9 to TRBJ2-2; maybe TRBD2 (5 bases). The germline V and J ends were trimmed by 0 bases and 6 bases, with 12 bases remaining between them. The CDR3 is 15 amino acids. Germline loops: CDR1 SGDLS, CDR2 YYNGEE. As DNA, the CDR3 is TGTGCCAGCAGCGTAGAACGTGGGCGGGCCGGGGAGCTGTTTTTT. Protein sequence: CASSVERGRAGELFF.

The rearrangement links TRBV4-3 to TRBJ2-5; 9 positions match TRBD1. After removal of 4 bases from V and 7 bases from J, the junction contained 7 bases not matched to a gene. The length of the CDR3 is 14 residues. Germline CDR1 reads LGHNA; CDR2 reads YSLEER. The CDR3 region is CASSPGQGEGTQYF. The CDR3 DNA follows: TGCGCCAGCAGCCCGGGACAGGGAGAGGGGACCCAGTACTTC.

This clone appeared a few times. This chain uses TRBV7-2 with TRBJ1-2; possible D gene TRBD1, 6 bases. Between the trimmed V and J ends, which lost 5 bases and 5 bases, there was a span of 12 bases. The CDR3 length is 13 residues. Germline V CDR1 and CDR2: SGHTA, FQGNSA. The chain's CDR3 is CASSPRTEYGYTF. For the CDR3, the DNA is TGTGCCAGCAGCCCGAGGACAGAGTATGGCTACACCTTC.

This clone was picked up one time. The rearrangement uses TRBV9 and TRBJ1-2; tentatively, D is TRBD1 (5 bases). Trimming cost V 5 bases and J 8 bases, with 13 bases left between them. This CDR3 contains 12 residues. Germline V gives CDR1 SGDLS, CDR2 YYNGEE. Here the CDR3 DNA reads TGTGCCAGCAGAGCAACAGGATACGGCTACACCTTC. This sequence encodes CASRATGYGYTF.